Described below is a single T cell receptor beta chain sequence and its context. The antigen is not known. The sample originates from a study of graft-versus-host responses after intestinal transplantation. At the level of the study: After anti-thymocyte globulin induction, recipients took tacrolimus and steroids for around three years.

Points from the study as a whole: Clonal ratios of graft-versus-host to host-versus-graft in allografts were high for patients exhibiting graft-donor T cell macrochimerism. GvH clonotypes were identified within recipient marrow, with a subset emerging first in ileum or blood.

Trimming removed 4 bases from V and 9 bases from J; junction bases left unmatched: 18. The germline V gene has CDR1 LNHDA and CDR2 SQIVND (reference sequence). The CDR3 sequence is 17 residues long. Assay used: immunoSEQ multiplex PCR; TCRdb lists only in-frame clones, some missing. The data contain about 43,000 clones, just under 95% of them singletons. This clonotype was obtained from a human patient who received an intestinal transplant, so some T cells may come from the graft donor. The sequences come from PBMCs, collected approximately 340 days after intestinal transplant. J is TRBJ2-1 and V is TRBV19, with 7 bases aligning to TRBD2. The chain's CDR3 is CASSTGPWTRRFGEQFF. CDR3 DNA sequence: TGTGCCAGTAGTACAGGACCTTGGACTAGGCGGTTTGGTGAGCAGTTCTTC.